This T cell receptor beta chain stems from a study of blood T cells in healthy people across ages. Only a few counts were recorded for this clonotype. What it binds is unknown. The authors ran a second PCR of 7 to 11 cycles using a sample-barcoded 5' primer and a J-beta primer mix. Using its own MiXCR run on the 5' RACE reads, TCRdb lists one record per CDR3 protein. This sample has about 620,000 distinct CDR3 sequences; under 25% occur once, and the top ten carry 3.5% to 4%. General observations from the study: Diversity figures based on one million T cells were deemed too low.

The CDR3 totals 16 residues. Germline loops: CDR1 DFQATT, CDR2 SNEGSKA (reference sequence). With V trimmed by 5 bases and J by 1 base, 12 bases remained unmatched. Material for sequencing was blood. The source is a man between 65 and 85 years old in good health. The rearrangement uses TRBV20-1 and TRBJ2-3; 7 positions match TRBD1. The CDR3 DNA is TGCAGTGCTTATACTTATGACAGGGTGGGCACAGATACGCAGTATTTT. This translates into CSAYTYDRVGTDTQYF.